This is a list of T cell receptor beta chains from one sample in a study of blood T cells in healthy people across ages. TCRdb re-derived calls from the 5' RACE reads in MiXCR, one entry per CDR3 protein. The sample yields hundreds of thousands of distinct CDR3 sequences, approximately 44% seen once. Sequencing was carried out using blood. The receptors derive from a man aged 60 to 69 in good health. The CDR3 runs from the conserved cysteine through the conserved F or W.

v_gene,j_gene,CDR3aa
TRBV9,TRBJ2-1,CASSVDGGLLDEQFF
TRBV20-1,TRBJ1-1,CSARRGQGDTEAFF
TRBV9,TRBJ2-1,CAGSPNVGSANEQFF
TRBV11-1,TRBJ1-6,CASSSDTGISPLHF
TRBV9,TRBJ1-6,CASSAGQGTPLHF
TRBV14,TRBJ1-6,CASSQGQVFSPLHF
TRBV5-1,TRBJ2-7,CASSKGAGDRSSSYEQYF
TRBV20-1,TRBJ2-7,CSARELQGAYEQYF
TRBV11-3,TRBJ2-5,CASTLTSGQETQYF
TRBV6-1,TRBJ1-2,CASSEDWVRYGYTF
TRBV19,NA,CATSRREIFSSGGEQYF
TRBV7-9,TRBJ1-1,CASSPQGAVNTEAFF
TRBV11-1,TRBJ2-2,CASSRGQGSYTGELFF
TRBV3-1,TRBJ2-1,CASSQDPDSSYNEQFF
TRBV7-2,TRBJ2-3,CASRGFGGGSDTQYF
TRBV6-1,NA,CASSIRLAGETQYF
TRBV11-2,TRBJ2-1,CASSLDRKGSSKSPTLEFF
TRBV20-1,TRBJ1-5,CSAKDRSNQPQHF
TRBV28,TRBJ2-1,CVGLYLGGRVHHYNEQFF
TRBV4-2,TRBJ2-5,CASSQGASGFQETQYF
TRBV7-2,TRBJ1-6,CASSLDVRTPLHF
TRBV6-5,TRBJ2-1,CASSRGKNEQFF
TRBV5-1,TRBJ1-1,CASSSTGLGFSGRTEAFF
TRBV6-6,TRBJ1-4,CASSYPGTANEKLFF
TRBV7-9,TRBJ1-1,CASSQKKGRGGNTEAFF
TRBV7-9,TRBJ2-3,CASSLRQPTDTQYF
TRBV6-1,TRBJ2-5,CASSEGGRGRETQYF
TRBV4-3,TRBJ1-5,CASSQDGPDRGDLYSNQPQHF
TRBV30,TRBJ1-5,CAWSRGNQPQHF
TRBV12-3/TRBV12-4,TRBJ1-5,CASRQKQGQPQHF
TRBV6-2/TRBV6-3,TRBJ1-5,CASSSERTFLNQPQHF
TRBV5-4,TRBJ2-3,CASSLKRGGPDTQYF
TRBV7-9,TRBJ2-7,CASSRGQGMNEQYF
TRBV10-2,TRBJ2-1,CASSASGTVNNEQFF
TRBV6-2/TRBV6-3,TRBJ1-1,CASSYRTAGSPDTEAFF
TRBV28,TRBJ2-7,CASSTTGYKEYF
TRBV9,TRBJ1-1,CASRLQAYLGTEAFF
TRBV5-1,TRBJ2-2,CASSVRATGELFF
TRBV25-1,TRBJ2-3,CASSPKATDTQYF
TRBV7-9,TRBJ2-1,CASTMAAGGLNEQFF
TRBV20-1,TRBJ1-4,CSAQRGPEKLFF
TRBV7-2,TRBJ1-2,CASSERAQNYGYTF
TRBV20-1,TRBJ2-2,CSAGTANTGELFF
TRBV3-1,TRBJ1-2,CASSPHGQYYGYTF
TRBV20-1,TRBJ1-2,CSAEPGNYGYTF
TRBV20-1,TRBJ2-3,CSASVSGGKTDTQYF
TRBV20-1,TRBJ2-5,CSARIRGSPQETQYF
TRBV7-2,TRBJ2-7,CASSPGEDEQYF